A single sample is the source of the 12 T cell receptor beta chains below, sequenced in a study of cytomegalovirus exposure and HLA in healthy donors. Primers included in the PCR were 60 Vbeta and 13 Jbeta primers. The table came from immunoSEQ multiplex PCR; TCRdb's copy has only in-frame clones and leaves some out. The sample contains 150,000 or so clones, around 68% of which appear only once. The sequenced material came from PBMCs. These receptors were collected from a girl between 5 and 17 years old in good health and CMV-seronegative.

The V call is TRBV7-9, the J call TRBJ2-7; 7 bases match TRBD1. In germline, CDR1 is SEHNR, CDR2 FQNEAQ (reference sequence). V lost 5 bases, J lost 6 bases, and 16 bases stayed unmatched. The CDR3 covers 16 residues. CDR3 protein: CASSREGGWRLFEQYF. The CDR3 DNA reads as TGTGCCAGCAGCCGAGAAGGGGGCTGGAGGTTGTTCGAGCAGTACTTC.

The V gene is TRBV5-1, the J gene TRBJ1-6; D is possibly TRBD1 (5 bases). Germline V gives CDR1 SGHRS, CDR2 YFSETQ. The CDR3 runs 13 residues. V shed 2 bases and J shed 10 bases, with 10 bases lying between them. The CDR3, as DNA: TGCGCCAGCAGCTTTAGGCAGGGATCACCCCTCCACTTT. Its protein product is CASSFRQGSPLHF. Full variable domain (outside the CDR3, taken from reference TRBV5-1 and TRBJ1-6): KAGVTQTPRYLIKTRGQQVTLSCSPISGHRSVSWYQQTPGQGLQFLFEYFSETQRNKGNFPGRFSGRQFSNSRSEMNVSTLELGDSALYLCASSFRQGSPLHFGNGTRLTVT.

J is TRBJ1-2 and V is TRBV5-8; 7 bases agree with TRBD1. Looked up from germline, CDR1 is SGHTS and CDR2 is YDEGEE. The CDR3 totals 13 residues. V shed 3 bases, J shed 4 bases, and the junction held 3 bases outside the gene matches. CDR3 nucleotides: TGTGCCAGCAGCTCAACAGGGGTCTATGGCTACACCTTC. Residues: CASSSTGVYGYTF.

The chain has TRBV5-1 and TRBJ1-1, with D uncertain. This CDR3 has 15 amino acids. From germline, CDR1 is SGHRS and CDR2 YFSETQ. The V end was cut by 0 bases, the J end by 5 bases, with 14 bases between. CDR3 loop: CASSLAEGSWTEAFF. In DNA form, the CDR3 reads TGCGCCAGCAGCTTGGCCGAGGGTTCTTGGACTGAAGCTTTCTTT.

This chain joins TRBV19 and TRBJ2-6; TRBD1 is a possible D gene (5 bases). This CDR3 comprises 17 residues. Germline V CDR1 and CDR2: LNHDA, SQIVND (reference sequence). Deletions cut 1 base from V and 0 bases from J, with 10 bases between. DNA for the CDR3: TGTGCCAGTAGTATAGGGGGCAGCTCCTCTGGGGCCAACGTCCTGACTTTC. Translated, it gives CASSIGGSSSGANVLTF.

The chain uses TRBV5-6 and TRBJ2-3; 9 bases line up with TRBD2. CDR3 length: 18 residues. V lost 1 base and J lost 0; bases outside the gene matches: 9. Germline CDR1 reads SGHDT; CDR2 reads YYEEEE. The CDR3 loop is CASSLLLAGSSSTDTQYF. The CDR3 DNA sequence: TGTGCCAGCAGCTTGTTACTAGCGGGTTCCTCAAGCACAGATACGCAGTATTTT.

The chain links TRBV2 to TRBJ1-2; 9 bases line up with TRBD1. There are 12 residues in the CDR3. Germline lookup yields CDR1 SNHLY and CDR2 FYNNEI. The J segment lost 8 bases and the V segment lost 5 bases, leaving 3 bases of the junction unmatched. The CDR3: CASSTGTGGYTF. The CDR3 DNA is TGTGCCAGCAGTACAGGGACAGGGGGCTACACCTTC. Using reference TRBV2 and TRBJ1-2 for the parts outside the CDR3, the full variable domain is EPEVTQTPSHQVTQMGQEVILRCVPISNHLYFYWYRQILGQKVEFLVSFYNNEISEKSEIFDDQFSVERPDGSNFTLKIRSTKLEDSAMYFCASSTGTGGYTFGSGTRLTVV.

V is TRBV29-1 and J is TRBJ2-5, with D perhaps matching TRBD2 (6 bases). There are 11 residues in the CDR3. The V end lost 3 bases, the J end lost 9 bases, and 11 bases lay between the germline ends. Germline values: CDR1 SQVTM, CDR2 ANQGSEA. The CDR3 loop is CSVDRWEAQYF. The CDR3 DNA follows: TGCAGCGTTGATCGGTGGGAGGCCCAGTACTTC.

The rearrangement uses TRBV29-1 and TRBJ1-2; 7 positions agree with TRBD1. The V gene's germline CDR1 is SQVTM and CDR2 ANQGSEA. This CDR3 is 13 amino acids long. The J segment lost 4 bases and the V segment lost 4 bases, leaving 6 bases of the junction unmatched. CDR3 protein: CSVADRAFYGYTF. CDR3 coding DNA: TGCAGCGTTGCCGACAGGGCATTCTATGGCTACACCTTC.

V usage is TRBV5-8 and J usage is TRBJ1-5; the match to TRBD1 covers 8 bases. The germline CDR1 and CDR2 sequences are SGHTS and YDEGEE. This CDR3 comprises 17 residues. The junction had 8 bases not matched to a gene; V was cut back by 2 bases and J by 1 base. The CDR3 loop is CASSFRQGMASNQPQHF. In DNA, the CDR3 is TGTGCCAGCAGCTTTAGACAGGGGATGGCGAGCAATCAGCCCCAGCATTTT.

The V gene is TRBV10-3, the J gene TRBJ1-2; no reliable D call. V dropped 10 bases and J dropped 5 bases, with 20 bases sitting between them. The CDR3 sequence is 14 residues long. Germline V gene data show CDR1 as ENHRY and CDR2 as SYGVKD. CDR3 DNA: TGTGCCACCCGGGAGTATGAATTGTTGTATGGCTACACCTTC. It translates to CATREYELLYGYTF.

The J gene is TRBJ2-6, the V gene TRBV19; TRBD1 is a possible D gene (6 bases). The CDR3 is 15 residues long. Trimming shortened V by 5 bases and J by 2 bases, and 10 bases separated the two germline ends. Germline CDR1 reads LNHDA; CDR2 reads SQIVND (reference sequence). In nucleotides, the CDR3 is TGTGCCAGTAGTCCGAGGACAGCTGGGGCCAACGTCCTGACTTTC. It encodes CASSPRTAGANVLTF.